A single sample is the source of the 25 T cell receptor beta chains below, sequenced in a study of cytomegalovirus exposure and HLA in healthy donors. The PCR used 60 Vbeta and 13 Jbeta primers. Libraries were prepared by immunoSEQ multiplex PCR; TCRdb keeps only in-frame clonotypes and omits some of them. The table has about 89,000 clones, more than 75% seen once; the top ten hold 8% to 10%. The sequenced material came from PBMCs. The source of these receptors is a young man in good health and CMV-seropositive.

The chain employs TRBV7-9 and TRBJ2-7; possible D gene TRBD2, 6 bases. There are 14 residues in the CDR3. With 1 base removed from V and 6 bases from J, the gap between germline ends came to 13 bases. Looked up from germline, CDR1 is SEHNR and CDR2 is FQNEAQ (reference sequence). CDR3 DNA sequence: TGTGCCAGCAGCTTAGAGGCGGGGTGGACCGAGCAGTACTTC. Translated: CASSLEAGWTEQYF.

This clone was seen more than once but under ten times. The chain is built from TRBV19 and TRBJ2-5; maybe TRBD2 (7 bases). This CDR3 comprises 15 residues. Per the germline V gene, CDR1 is LNHDA and CDR2 is SQIVND (reference sequence). V was trimmed by 2 bases and J by 2 bases, leaving 12 bases between them. CDR3 sequence (DNA): TGTGCCAGTAGTATATACGGGGGGACACAAGAGACCCAGTACTTC. This codes for CASSIYGGTQETQYF.

This clone was seen only a few times. This chain joins TRBV5-1 and TRBJ1-4; possibly TRBD1 for D (5 bases). This CDR3 is 14 amino acids long. V was cut by 4 bases and J by 8 bases, with 15 bases left in between. CDR1 SGHRS and CDR2 YFSETQ come from the germline V gene. DNA for the CDR3: TGCGCCAGCAGCCCGGGACTCTCAGGGGAAAAACTGTTTTTT. It yields the protein CASSPGLSGEKLFF.

The chain is built from TRBV29-1 and TRBJ2-7; 15 nucleotides line up with TRBD2. The CDR3 is 18 residues long. With V trimmed by 7 bases and J by 3 bases, 16 bases remained unmatched. From germline, CDR1 is SQVTM and CDR2 ANQGSEA. The CDR3 loop reads CSEGGLAGGPGTDYEQYF. The DNA of the CDR3 is TGCAGCGAAGGCGGACTAGCGGGAGGGCCGGGGACGGACTACGAGCAGTACTTC.

The rearrangement links TRBV10-3 to TRBJ1-1; D is undetermined. This CDR3 is built from 14 residues. The V gene lost 5 bases and the J gene lost 0 bases, with 10 bases spanning the gap. Per the germline V gene, CDR1 is ENHRY and CDR2 is SYGVKD. The CDR3 region has the DNA TGTGCCATCAGTTTACAGCTACTGAACACTGAAGCTTTCTTT. It yields the protein CAISLQLLNTEAFF.

J is TRBJ1-2 and V is TRBV15, with TRBD1 identical over 9 bases. Unmatched junction bases numbered 1, after V lost 0 bases and J lost 2 bases. CDR1 is LNHNV, CDR2 YYDKDF, per germline (reference sequence). This CDR3 is built from 15 residues. Here the CDR3 DNA reads TGTGCCACCAGCAGAGAGGGGACAGGGAACTATGGCTACACCTTC. Translation gives CATSREGTGNYGYTF.

This clone has just one count. V is TRBV4-1 and J is TRBJ2-5, with TRBD2 as a possible D gene (7 bases). V was shortened by 2 bases and J by 5 bases, with 12 bases between the two germline ends. CDR3 length: 14 residues. CDR1 is MGHRA, CDR2 YSYEKL, per germline. For the CDR3, the DNA is TGCGCCAGCAGCCAACGGGGGGCTCAGGAGACCCAGTACTTC. As protein: CASSQRGAQETQYF.

The chain joins TRBV28 to TRBJ2-1, with TRBD1 identical over 7 bases. The CDR3 extends over 14 amino acids. CDR1 and CDR2 (germline): MDHEN, SYDVKM. The V and J ends lost 5 bases and 4 bases, in that order; junction bases with no gene match: 5. CDR3 residues: CASSKYRGYNEQFF. The CDR3 coding sequence is TGTGCCAGCAGTAAATACAGGGGATACAATGAGCAGTTCTTC.

The chain has TRBV6-7 and TRBJ2-2; D is perhaps TRBD2 (6 bases). TRBV6-7 is reported as an ORF; its role is uncertain. V dropped 2 bases and J dropped 2 bases, with 12 bases sitting between them. This CDR3 spans 16 amino acids. The CDR3 region is CASSYGCGDNTGELFF. Here the CDR3 DNA reads TGTGCCAGCAGTTACGGGTGCGGGGACAACACCGGGGAGCTGTTTTTT.

The table lists this clone with a few counts. This rearrangement joins TRBV10-3 to TRBJ1-2, with TRBD1 as a possible D gene (5 bases). Trimming took 4 bases from V and 8 from J, leaving 8 bases between them. The CDR3 is 11 residues long. The germline CDR1 and CDR2 sequences are ENHRY and SYGVKD. CDR3 amino acids: CAISGGDGYTF. For the CDR3, the DNA is TGTGCCATCAGTGGCGGGGACGGCTACACCTTC.

The chain has TRBV7-9 and TRBJ2-2; weak D call: TRBD2 (5 bases). V was trimmed by 8 bases and J by 1 base, leaving 17 bases between them. The CDR3 contains 16 residues. Germline V CDR1 and CDR2: SEHNR, FQNEAQ (reference sequence). The DNA of the CDR3 is TGTGCCAGCCCCATGAACGACTACCTGAACACCGGGGAGCTGTTTTTT. Amino acids: CASPMNDYLNTGELFF.

The gene calls are TRBV5-1 and TRBJ1-2; possibly TRBD1 for D (6 bases). The CDR3 has 16 residues. The V and J ends lost 4 bases and 4 bases respectively, with 20 bases between them. Germline V gene data show CDR1 as SGHRS and CDR2 as YFSETQ. The CDR3 is CASSTGQLRALYGYTF. The CDR3 DNA sequence: TGCGCCAGCAGCACCGGACAGCTCCGGGCCCTCTATGGCTACACCTTC.

This rearrangement joins TRBV6-6 to TRBJ2-3; weak D call: TRBD1 (8 bases). The CDR3 spans 15 residues. Germline assignment: CDR1 MNHNY and CDR2 SVGAGI (reference sequence). The V end lost 10 bases, the J end lost 2 bases, and 19 bases lay between the germline ends. The CDR3 is CATTWTGRDTDTQYF. CDR3 in DNA: TGTGCCACTACTTGGACAGGGAGGGACACAGATACGCAGTATTTT.

This sequence joins TRBV5-4 and TRBJ2-7, with D perhaps TRBD1 (6 bases). In germline, CDR1 is SGHNT, CDR2 YYREEE (reference sequence). The length of the CDR3 is 18 residues. The V end was cut by 0 bases, the J end by 1 base, with 20 bases between. The CDR3 sequence is CASSLVRGSSHHSYEQYF. CDR3 nucleotides: TGTGCCAGCAGCTTGGTCAGGGGCTCATCCCACCATTCCTACGAGCAGTACTTC.

This clone was seen a single time. This chain uses TRBV29-1 with TRBJ2-7, with TRBD2 matching 13 bases. V trimming: 6 bases; J trimming: 2 bases; junction bases outside the gene matches: 4. This CDR3 spans 14 amino acids. The germline V gene has CDR1 SQVTM and CDR2 ANQGSEA. The DNA for the CDR3 is TGCAGCGTCCTAGGACTAGCGGGAGCCTACGAGCAGTACTTC. Amino acid sequence: CSVLGLAGAYEQYF.

This chain links TRBV5-1 with TRBJ2-6, with TRBD1 as a possible D gene (6 bases). V lost 4 bases, J lost 0 bases, and 8 bases lay in between. CDR1 is SGHRS and CDR2 is YFSETQ in the germline V gene. This CDR3 has 15 amino acids. The chain's CDR3 is CASSRGGSGANVLTF. DNA for the CDR3: TGCGCCAGCAGCCGAGGGGGCTCTGGGGCCAACGTCCTGACTTTC. Combining the CDR3 with reference TRBV5-1 and TRBJ2-6 gives the whole variable domain KAGVTQTPRYLIKTRGQQVTLSCSPISGHRSVSWYQQTPGQGLQFLFEYFSETQRNKGNFPGRFSGRQFSNSRSEMNVSTLELGDSALYLCASSRGGSGANVLTFGAGSRLTVL.

The chain uses TRBV28 and TRBJ2-5; 7 bases are shared with TRBD2. The CDR3 has 14 amino acids. Unmatched junction bases numbered 7, after V lost 4 bases and J lost 5 bases. Germline V gene lookup returns CDR1 MDHEN and CDR2 SYDVKM. In DNA form, the CDR3 reads TGTGCCAGCAGTTCTCCGGGAGGTGGGGAGACCCAGTACTTC. As protein: CASSSPGGGETQYF. Filled out from reference TRBV28 and TRBJ2-5, the complete variable domain reads DVKVTQSSRYLVKRTGEKVFLECVQDMDHENMFWYRQDPGLGLRLIYFSYDVKMKEKGDIPEGYSVSREKKERFSLILESASTNQTSMYLCASSSPGGGETQYFGPGTRLLVL.

The rearrangement links TRBV2 to TRBJ2-1, with 7 bases identical to TRBD2. V trimming: 6 bases; J trimming: 3 bases; junction bases outside the gene matches: 11. In germline, CDR1 is SNHLY, CDR2 FYNNEI. The CDR3 sequence is 16 residues long. The CDR3 nucleotides read TGTGCCAGCAGCTTTTCTCTAGCGGCCGGCTACAATGAGCAGTTCTTC. Its protein is CASSFSLAAGYNEQFF.

The chain carries TRBV5-1 and TRBJ1-2; D is perhaps TRBD1 (6 bases). The CDR3 is 13 residues long. V was pared by 0 bases and J by 5 bases, with 8 bases between. CDR1 is SGHRS, CDR2 YFSETQ, per germline. DNA for the CDR3: TGCGCCAGCAGCTTGGAAGGGGGTTATGGCTACACCTTC. Encoded protein: CASSLEGGYGYTF. The full variable domain, its missing parts supplied by reference TRBV5-1 and TRBJ1-2, is KAGVTQTPRYLIKTRGQQVTLSCSPISGHRSVSWYQQTPGQGLQFLFEYFSETQRNKGNFPGRFSGRQFSNSRSEMNVSTLELGDSALYLCASSLEGGYGYTFGSGTRLTVV.

This rearrangement joins TRBV19 to TRBJ2-4, with D tentatively TRBD1 (6 bases). CDR1 and CDR2 (germline): LNHDA, SQIVND (reference sequence). The V and J ends lost 7 bases and 3 bases respectively, with 13 bases between them. The CDR3 is made up of 14 amino acids. The CDR3 DNA sequence: TGTGCCAGTAAGCAACAGGGTAGCAAAAACATTCAGTACTTC. It translates to CASKQQGSKNIQYF.

CDR3 nucleotides: TGTGCCAGCAGCCAGCGGACCGGAGCCTACGAGCAGTACTTC. Amino acid sequence: CASSQRTGAYEQYF. The chain uses TRBV7-2 and TRBJ2-7; D might be TRBD2 (5 bases). The CDR3 is made up of 14 amino acids. V shed 5 bases and J shed 2 bases, with 13 bases lying between them. CDR1 is SGHTA, CDR2 FQGNSA, per germline.

The gene calls are TRBV2 and TRBJ2-7, with TRBD2 matching 12 bases. The germline gives CDR1 SNHLY, CDR2 FYNNEI. Trimming cost V 6 bases and J 6 bases; bases outside gene matches: 0. The CDR3 runs to 12 residues. CDR3 sequence: CASRLAGGEQYF. The CDR3 DNA reads as TGTGCCAGCAGACTAGCGGGAGGCGAGCAGTACTTC.

The chain carries TRBV7-6 and TRBJ2-1; maybe TRBD2 (5 bases). The CDR3 length is 13 residues. The germline V gene encodes CDR1 SGHVS and CDR2 FNYEAQ. Trimming cost V 3 bases and J 7 bases, with 10 bases left between them. In DNA form, the CDR3 reads TGTGCCAGCAGCTTCGGGGAGACGAATGAGCAGTTCTTC. Protein: CASSFGETNEQFF.

The chain combines TRBV5-4 with TRBJ2-7; possible D gene TRBD1, 6 bases. Deletions cut 0 bases from V and 5 bases from J, with 15 bases between. Germline CDR1 SGHNT, CDR2 YYREEE (reference sequence). This CDR3 has 15 amino acids. CDR3 region: CASSLGGHRGNEQYF. The CDR3 coding sequence is TGTGCCAGCAGCTTGGGGGGACACCGAGGCAACGAGCAGTACTTC. Supplemented by reference TRBV5-4 and TRBJ2-7, the full variable domain reads ETGVTQSPTHLIKTRGQQVTLRCSSQSGHNTVSWYQQALGQGPQFIFQYYREEENGRGNFPPRFSGLQFPNYSSELNVNALELDDSALYLCASSLGGHRGNEQYFGPGTRLTVT.

This chain links TRBV5-4 with TRBJ2-3, with 8 bases identical to TRBD2. Germline V CDR1 and CDR2: SGHNT, YYREEE (reference sequence). V shed 4 bases, J shed 3 bases, and the junction held 7 bases outside the gene matches. This CDR3 spans 15 amino acids. The CDR3 DNA reads as TGTGCCAGCAGCCTCGGGGGGGTCAGAACAGATACGCAGTATTTT. It is translated as CASSLGGVRTDTQYF. The variable domain in full, with the rest retrieved from reference TRBV5-4 and TRBJ2-3, is ETGVTQSPTHLIKTRGQQVTLRCSSQSGHNTVSWYQQALGQGPQFIFQYYREEENGRGNFPPRFSGLQFPNYSSELNVNALELDDSALYLCASSLGGVRTDTQYFGPGTRLTVL.